The clone carrying this TCR beta chain was seen just once. The antigen is unknown. The CDR3 runs to 18 residues. The germline V gene has CDR1 GTSNPN and CDR2 SVGIG (reference sequence). V shed 2 bases and J 1 base; nucleotides not matched to a gene: 13. The data belong to a study of shared clonotypes between healthy human individuals. General study findings and limits: In a handful of donors, around 5.5% of naive CD4 clonotypes appeared in common. As a rule, naive subsets had a larger estimated richness than memory subsets. The diversity represented, both genetic and in exposure history, was limited by few donors.

Sequenced by immunoSEQ multiplex PCR; TCRdb stores in-frame clones only, minus some. The sample comprises over 2 million clones, roughly 96% of which are singletons, and roughly 0.13% rests with the top ten. Material: naive CD4+ T cells sorted from blood. Subset here: CD45RA+ positively selected. The J gene is TRBJ1-1, the V gene TRBV30; TRBD1 matches at 10 bases. The receptor was derived from a man younger than 35 in good health. CDR3 loop: CAWSPGRDRGFRNTEAFF. CDR3 nucleotide sequence: TGTGCCTGGAGTCCCGGAAGGGACAGGGGTTTTAGGAACACTGAAGCTTTCTTT.